The 14 T cell receptor beta chains below were found in one sample sequenced in a study of cytomegalovirus exposure and HLA in healthy donors. PCR involved 60 Vbeta and 13 Jbeta primers. Assay: immunoSEQ multiplex PCR; the TCRdb copy retains only in-frame clones and omits some. The table lists under 200,000 clones, about four fifths of them singletons. The sequencing sample was made of PBMCs. The receptors shown here come from a male donor in good health and CMV-seropositive.

CDR3 loop: CASSMYPGTSAETQYF. The CDR3 nucleotides are TGTGCCAGTAGTATGTACCCCGGGACTAGCGCAGAGACCCAGTACTTC. The chain joins TRBV19 to TRBJ2-5, with TRBD2 identical over 10 bases. CDR3 size: 16 residues. The germline V gene encodes CDR1 LNHDA and CDR2 SQIVND (reference sequence). Trimming took 3 bases from V and 4 from J; bases not matched to a gene: 8.

The chain combines TRBV9 with TRBJ2-2; TRBD2 matches 7 bases. The CDR3 is 16 residues long. Germline loops: CDR1 SGDLS, CDR2 YYNGEE. V was clipped by 4 bases and J by 6 bases; unmatched bases: 12. DNA for the CDR3: TGTGCCAGCAGCCCGAGTCGGGGGGAGTCGTCCGGGGAGCTGTTTTTT. Amino acid sequence: CASSPSRGESSGELFF.

The chain recombines TRBV5-1 with TRBJ1-3; D unclear. The length of the CDR3 is 15 residues. CDR1 SGHRS and CDR2 YFSETQ come from the germline V gene. Trimming took off 0 bases at V and 2 bases at J, with 9 bases between the two ends. The CDR3 DNA follows: TGCGCCAGCAGCTTGGAAGTAACGGCTGGAAACACCATATATTTT. Translating it yields CASSLEVTAGNTIYF.

The chain recombines TRBV19 with TRBJ2-3; TRBD2 matches at 11 bases. The CDR3 consists of 14 residues. Germline trimming cut 10 bases from V and 3 bases from J; bases unmatched to any gene: 6. Germline CDR1 LNHDA, CDR2 SQIVND (reference sequence). CDR3 residues: CATNSSGGTDTQYF. In DNA, the CDR3 is TGTGCCACTAATTCTAGCGGGGGGACAGATACGCAGTATTTT.

V and J are TRBV30 and TRBJ1-3, with D uncertain. Between the trimmed V and J ends, which lost 2 bases and 5 bases, there was a span of 16 bases. CDR3 size: 15 residues. Germline V gives CDR1 GTSNPN, CDR2 SVGIG (reference sequence). The CDR3 DNA is TGTGCCTGGAGTTCAATTAATACCAGGCGAAACACCATATATTTT. This gives the protein CAWSSINTRRNTIYF.

This clone was seen a single time. V and J are TRBV28 and TRBJ2-5; the D gene is possibly TRBD2 (6 bases). CDR1 and CDR2 from the germline V gene are MDHEN and SYDVKM. This CDR3 region has 12 residues. Trimming stripped 6 bases from V and 4 bases from J, with 9 bases between. The chain's CDR3 is CASRPGGETQYF. CDR3 nucleotides: TGTGCCAGCAGACCCGGGGGAGAGACCCAGTACTTC. The whole variable domain, remainder taken from reference TRBV28 and TRBJ2-5, is DVKVTQSSRYLVKRTGEKVFLECVQDMDHENMFWYRQDPGLGLRLIYFSYDVKMKEKGDIPEGYSVSREKKERFSLILESASTNQTSMYLCASRPGGETQYFGPGTRLLVL.

This clone has a handful of counts. The chain has TRBV29-1 and TRBJ2-7; TRBD2 matches 8 bases. The CDR3 sequence is 14 residues long. With 7 bases clipped from V and 5 bases from J, the junction kept 13 bases outside the gene matches. The germline V gene encodes CDR1 SQVTM and CDR2 ANQGSEA. The CDR3 DNA reads as TGCAGCGGTTCCGAGCGGGGGAGGTCGGACGAGCAGTACTTC. Amino acid sequence: CSGSERGRSDEQYF.

This clone has only a few counts. This chain connects TRBV4-1 to TRBJ2-4; the match to TRBD1 covers 9 bases. CDR1 and CDR2 from the germline V gene are MGHRA and YSYEKL. V shed 1 base and J 6 bases; nucleotides not matched to a gene: 10. This CDR3 has 17 amino acids. CDR3 sequence (DNA): TGCGCCAGCAGCCAAGTCCGATTGGGGACAGGGACAAACATTCAGTACTTC. Translating it yields CASSQVRLGTGTNIQYF.

This clone was counted once. The chain couples TRBV9 to TRBJ2-1; 11 bases map to TRBD2. Germline trimming cut 6 bases from V and 2 bases from J; bases unmatched to any gene: 7. Germline V lookup: CDR1 SGDLS, CDR2 YYNGEE. The CDR3 runs to 16 residues. The CDR3 DNA is TGTGCCAGCACCGATACTAGCGGGAGCCCCTACAATGAGCAGTTCTTC. It translates to CASTDTSGSPYNEQFF. Full variable domain (outside the CDR3, taken from reference TRBV9 and TRBJ2-1): DSGVTQTPKHLITATGQRVTLRCSPRSGDLSVYWYQQSLDQGLQFLIQYYNGEERAKGNILERFSAQQFPDLHSELNLSSLELGDSALYFCASTDTSGSPYNEQFFGPGTRLTVL.

V usage is TRBV6-5 and J usage is TRBJ2-1, with D unresolved. The CDR3 contains 13 residues. CDR1 and CDR2 (germline): MNHEY, SVGAGI. The V end was cut by 6 bases, the J end by 8 bases, with 14 bases between. The DNA for the CDR3 is TGTGCCAGCAGCCTCTCCCAGGCCTATGAGCAGTTCTTC. Translated, it gives CASSLSQAYEQFF.

This rearrangement joins TRBV7-9 to TRBJ2-7; D may be TRBD2 (5 bases). The length of the CDR3 is 13 residues. Germline CDR1 and CDR2: SEHNR and FQNEAQ (reference sequence). V was shortened by 2 bases and J by 4 bases, with 9 bases between the two germline ends. This chain's CDR3 is CASSLIGLYEQYF. CDR3 sequence (DNA): TGTGCCAGCAGCTTAATCGGACTTTACGAGCAGTACTTC.

The chain combines TRBV2 with TRBJ2-7; 7 bases map to TRBD1. Germline CDR1 and CDR2: SNHLY and FYNNEI. Trimming took 10 bases from V and 5 from J; bases not matched to a gene: 14. This CDR3 contains 14 residues. In DNA, the CDR3 is TGTGCCAACCCACCATCCGGGACAGCCCACGAGCAGTACTTC. This sequence encodes CANPPSGTAHEQYF.

The gene calls are TRBV28 and TRBJ1-5, with 7 nucleotides matching TRBD1. The CDR3 covers 13 residues. V shed 6 bases and J 4 bases; nucleotides not matched to a gene: 3. Germline-derived CDR1 and CDR2 are MDHEN and SYDVKM. CDR3 sequence: CASRLQGNQPQHF. The CDR3 nucleotides read TGTGCCAGCAGGCTACAGGGGAATCAGCCCCAGCATTTT.

This chain uses TRBV7-2 with TRBJ2-1; D possibly corresponds to TRBD2 (5 bases). The CDR3 covers 16 residues. Trimming cost V 1 base and J 4 bases, with 14 bases left between them. CDR1 is SGHTA and CDR2 is FQGNSA in the germline V gene. CDR3 nucleotides: TGTGCCAGCAGCTTAGATACGGGGTCCGGATACAATGAGCAGTTCTTC. It translates to CASSLDTGSGYNEQFF.